The 21 T cell receptor beta chains in this list originate from one sample, sequenced in a study of shared clonotypes between healthy human individuals. CD45RO-negative, CCR7-selected cells formed the naive CD8 fraction, which excluded terminally differentiated effector memory CD45RA+ cells. Sequenced by immunoSEQ multiplex PCR; TCRdb stores in-frame clones only, minus some. The sample carries around 1.9 million clones, about 94% recorded once. Sample: naive CD8+ T cells from PBMCs. The receptors come from a man younger than 35 in good health. Some clones in this sample may be carry-over from other donors' samples.

The V and J genes are TRBV28 and TRBJ2-7; D might be TRBD1 (5 bases). The CDR3 runs 16 residues. The V end lost 4 bases, the J end lost 2 bases, and 18 bases lay between the germline ends. The germline V gene has CDR1 MDHEN and CDR2 SYDVKM. The CDR3 is CASSSYRSTGTYEQYF. The CDR3 nucleotides read TGTGCCAGCAGTTCCTACAGGAGTACAGGTACCTACGAGCAGTACTTC.

The V and J genes are TRBV30 and TRBJ2-2; TRBD2 matches 12 bases. Germline V gives CDR1 GTSNPN, CDR2 SVGIG (reference sequence). This CDR3 has 19 residues. J gave up 2 bases and V 0 bases, and 10 bases lay outside the gene matches. For the CDR3, the DNA is TGTGCCTGGAGTGTACTAATTCTAGCGGGAGGGGTTAACACCGGGGAGCTGTTTTTT. It is translated as CAWSVLILAGGVNTGELFF.

The J gene is TRBJ2-3, the V gene TRBV13; D possibly corresponds to TRBD2 (6 bases). The CDR3 covers 15 residues. From germline, CDR1 is PRHDT and CDR2 FYEKMQ (reference sequence). V lost 5 bases, J lost 0 bases, and 12 bases lay in between. CDR3 sequence (DNA): TGTGCCAGCAGCCCCCTAGCGCAAAGCACAGATACGCAGTATTTT. It encodes CASSPLAQSTDTQYF.

V is TRBV7-2 and J is TRBJ2-3; D is perhaps TRBD2 (5 bases). The V end lost 2 bases, the J end lost 0 bases, and 9 bases lay between the germline ends. CDR1 is SGHTA and CDR2 is FQGNSA in the germline V gene. CDR3 size: 15 residues. In nucleotides, the CDR3 is TGTGCCAGCAGCTTAACTGCGGGCAGCACAGATACGCAGTATTTT. Its translation is CASSLTAGSTDTQYF.

This sequence joins TRBV5-1 and TRBJ2-7, with 14 bases matching TRBD2. From germline, CDR1 is SGHRS and CDR2 YFSETQ. With 4 bases clipped from V and 3 bases from J, the junction kept 12 bases outside the gene matches. The CDR3 covers 18 residues. The CDR3 nucleotides read TGCGCCAGCAGCCCGGGGGGGACTAGCGGGAGTAAGGACTACGAGCAGTACTTC. Its translation: CASSPGGTSGSKDYEQYF. Looking up the rest from reference TRBV5-1 and TRBJ2-7 gives the full variable domain: KAGVTQTPRYLIKTRGQQVTLSCSPISGHRSVSWYQQTPGQGLQFLFEYFSETQRNKGNFPGRFSGRQFSNSRSEMNVSTLELGDSALYLCASSPGGTSGSKDYEQYFGPGTRLTVT.

This chain connects TRBV7-9 to TRBJ2-7; 10 nucleotides agree with TRBD1. J was trimmed by 4 bases and V by 5 bases; bases with no gene match: 8. CDR3 size: 15 residues. Germline values: CDR1 SEHNR, CDR2 FQNEAQ (reference sequence). Written as DNA, the CDR3 is TGTGCCAGCAGCGATAGACAGGGGGCAATATACGAGCAGTACTTC. Its protein product is CASSDRQGAIYEQYF.

The chain links TRBV27 to TRBJ2-7; no reliable D call. Trimming removed 3 bases from V and 6 bases from J, with 18 bases in between. CDR1 is MNHEY, CDR2 SMNVEV, per germline (reference sequence). The CDR3 covers 15 residues. The CDR3 DNA reads TGTGCCAGCAGTTTGGTGTCTACGGCCCTCGGCGAGCAGTACTTC. Residues: CASSLVSTALGEQYF.

The chain couples TRBV30 to TRBJ2-7, with TRBD1 identical over 7 bases. This CDR3 has 14 residues. V lost 3 bases and J lost 2; bases outside the gene matches: 7. CDR1 and CDR2 (germline): GTSNPN, SVGIG (reference sequence). Written as DNA, the CDR3 is TGTGCCTGGAGCTCGTGGACAGGCCCCTACGAGCAGTACTTC. Protein product: CAWSSWTGPYEQYF.

The rearrangement joins TRBV10-3 to TRBJ2-2; the D gene is possibly TRBD2 (5 bases). The V gene lost 10 bases and the J gene lost 6 bases, with 9 bases spanning the gap. Germline CDR1 is ENHRY and CDR2 is SYGVKD. This CDR3 comprises 11 residues. The CDR3: CASRDAGELFF. CDR3 DNA sequence: TGTGCCAGCCGGGATGCCGGGGAGCTGTTTTTT.

This chain uses TRBV7-9 with TRBJ1-3, with unresolved D. The CDR3 has 15 residues. In germline, CDR1 is SEHNR, CDR2 FQNEAQ (reference sequence). Trimming took off 5 bases at V and 0 bases at J, with 11 bases between the two ends. CDR3 sequence: CASSPDGYSGNTIYF. The CDR3 coding sequence is TGTGCCAGCAGCCCGGACGGCTACTCTGGAAACACCATATATTTT.

This sequence joins TRBV30 and TRBJ1-1; no clear D gene. The CDR3 totals 13 residues. Germline CDR1 GTSNPN, CDR2 SVGIG (reference sequence). Trimming took 4 bases from V and 0 from J, leaving 9 bases between them. The CDR3 coding sequence is TGTGCCTGGACATTTGGGCTGAACACTGAAGCTTTCTTT. Protein: CAWTFGLNTEAFF. The complete variable domain, with remaining parts taken from reference TRBV30 and TRBJ1-1, reads SQTIHQWPATLVQPVGSPLSLECTVEGTSNPNLYWYRQAAGRGLQLLFYSVGIGQISSEVPQNLSASRPQDRQFILSSKKLLLSDSGFYLCAWTFGLNTEAFFGQGTRLTVV.

The chain couples TRBV9 to TRBJ1-1, with TRBD1 matching 9 bases. The CDR3 sequence is 16 residues long. CDR1 is SGDLS and CDR2 is YYNGEE in the germline V gene. V was pared by 3 bases and J by 5 bases, with 11 bases of the junction left unmatched. CDR3: CASSAQTGGRGTEAFF. The CDR3 region has the DNA TGTGCCAGCAGCGCCCAAACAGGGGGCAGAGGTACTGAAGCTTTCTTT.

This chain links TRBV27 with TRBJ1-1; TRBD1 is a possible D gene (5 bases). Germline V gene lookup returns CDR1 MNHEY and CDR2 SMNVEV (reference sequence). V was trimmed by 3 bases and J by 6 bases, leaving 17 bases between them. This CDR3 comprises 15 residues. CDR3 sequence (DNA): TGTGCCAGCAGTTTCTATCTCTCAGAAGGGGCTGAAGCTTTCTTT. Encoded protein: CASSFYLSEGAEAFF.

This clone was recorded only once. V usage is TRBV7-8 and J usage is TRBJ1-1; 11 nucleotides line up with TRBD1. V shed 2 bases and J 0 bases; nucleotides not matched to a gene: 8. The CDR3 is 18 residues long. In germline, CDR1 is SGHVS, CDR2 FQNEAQ. The CDR3 coding sequence is TGTGCCAGCAGCTTACGCGTCCCGGGACAGGGGGTGAACACTGAAGCTTTCTTT. It specifies CASSLRVPGQGVNTEAFF.

The chain has TRBV6-1 and TRBJ2-5; no definite D call. Deletions cut 2 bases from V and 3 bases from J, with 13 bases between. This CDR3 is 15 amino acids long. CDR1 MNHNS and CDR2 SASEGT come from the germline V gene. The CDR3 is CASSEFAGKKETQYF. The CDR3 bases are TGTGCCAGCAGTGAATTTGCCGGAAAAAAAGAGACCCAGTACTTC.

The rearrangement links TRBV2 to TRBJ1-1; D may be TRBD1 (5 bases). V dropped 5 bases and J dropped 1 base, with 11 bases sitting between them. The germline gives CDR1 SNHLY, CDR2 FYNNEI. This CDR3 has 14 amino acids. The CDR3: CASSYGTGNTEAFF. The CDR3 coding sequence is TGTGCCAGCAGTTACGGGACGGGGAACACTGAAGCTTTCTTT.

V and J are TRBV6-6 and TRBJ1-1, with a weak D call TRBD1 (5 bases). CDR1 is MNHNY, CDR2 SVGAGI, per germline (reference sequence). This CDR3 is built from 13 residues. V was pared by 4 bases and J by 5 bases, with 11 bases between. CDR3 sequence: CASSSQWGTEAFF. The CDR3 DNA sequence: TGTGCCAGCAGTTCCCAGTGGGGGACTGAAGCTTTCTTT.

The chain links TRBV4-1 to TRBJ1-1; no clear D gene. With 5 bases removed from V and 5 bases from J, the gap between germline ends came to 18 bases. In germline, CDR1 is MGHRA, CDR2 YSYEKL. This CDR3 has 15 amino acids. The CDR3 protein is CASSAYSRTGTEAFF. DNA of the CDR3: TGCGCCAGCAGCGCCTACAGCCGTACGGGTACTGAAGCTTTCTTT.

With regard to this clone: At the DNA level, this CDR3 is encoded by other sequences in the same sample as well. CDR3 sequence: CASSGTGDEQYF. In nucleotides, the CDR3 is TGTGCCAGCAGCGGAACAGGGGACGAGCAGTACTTC. The chain carries TRBV9 and TRBJ2-7; TRBD1 agrees at 7 bases. Per the germline V gene, CDR1 is SGDLS and CDR2 is YYNGEE. V was clipped by 3 bases and J by 5 bases; unmatched bases: 2. CDR3 size: 12 residues. The whole variable domain, remainder taken from reference TRBV9 and TRBJ2-7, is DSGVTQTPKHLITATGQRVTLRCSPRSGDLSVYWYQQSLDQGLQFLIQYYNGEERAKGNILERFSAQQFPDLHSELNLSSLELGDSALYFCASSGTGDEQYFGPGTRLTVT.

The chain carries TRBV27 and TRBJ2-1; 13 bases map to TRBD2. The junction had 7 bases not matched to a gene; V was cut back by 4 bases and J by 7 bases. The CDR3 contains 16 residues. CDR1 is MNHEY and CDR2 is SMNVEV in the germline V gene (reference sequence). The CDR3 DNA follows: TGTGCCAGCAGTTCCAGGACTAGCGGGAGAAGTAATGAGCAGTTCTTC. Residues: CASSSRTSGRSNEQFF.

The chain is built from TRBV7-8 and TRBJ2-3; TRBD1 or TRBD2 may be the D gene (5 bases each). The CDR3 is 16 residues long. CDR1 and CDR2 (germline): SGHVS, FQNEAQ. Trimming left V 5 bases short and J 4 bases short, with 19 bases between. The CDR3 DNA sequence: TGTGCCAGCAGCCTTTTCGGGGCAGGGTCCCCAGATACGCAGTATTTT. Amino acids: CASSLFGAGSPDTQYF.